The rows below give T cell receptor beta chains drawn from one sample of a study of cytomegalovirus exposure and HLA in healthy donors. The repertoire was sequenced with immunoSEQ multiplex PCR; TCRdb's copy has only in-frame clones and lacks some. The data show about 150,000 clones, 75% seen once. Sequencing input: PBMCs. Every receptor here comes from a man aged 25-40 years in good health and CMV-seronegative. Each CDR3 is given with its conserved first and last residue. Fields, in order: clone size, V gene, J gene, D gene, CDR3 DNA, CDR3 protein. The D gene is left open where the match is weak. A row's size may be missing; if present it is once, few, many or a size class.

>-|TRBV21-1|TRBJ2-4|-
TGTGCCAGCCCGAGGGCCGATAGGGGGATAGCCAAAAACATTCAGTACTTC
CASPRADRGIAKNIQYF
>-|TRBV7-9|TRBJ2-1|-
TGTTCCAGCAGCTCCACCCCCGCCGGGAGCCACAATGAGCAGTTCTTC
CSSSSTPAGSHNEQFF
>-|TRBV28|TRBJ1-2|-
TGTGCCAGCAGCTCCCGGGGGGGGAACTATGGCTACACCTTC
CASSSRGGNYGYTF
>-|TRBV7-2|TRBJ1-1|-
TGTGCCAGCAGCCGACAGACAGAGAACACTGAAGCTTTCTTT
CASSRQTENTEAFF
>few|TRBV6-1|TRBJ1-1|-
TGTGCCAGCAGTGCCGGGGGTGAAGCTTTCTTT
CASSAGGEAFF
>once|TRBV6-5|TRBJ2-6|TRBD2
TGTGCCAGCAGTTCACGGCGGGGGTTTAGGGCCAACGGCCTGACTTTC
CASSSRRGFRANGLTF
>-|TRBV28|TRBJ2-5|-
TGTGCCAGCAGTTTAAGGGGCCAAGAGACCCAGTACTTC
CASSLRGQETQYF
>-|TRBV21-1|TRBJ2-7|-
TGTGCCAGCAGGTCTAGCGGGCCTAGCTCCTACGAGCAGTACTTC
CASRSSGPSSYEQYF
>-|TRBV9|TRBJ2-2|-
TGTGCCAGCAGCCTCTCGAGGGGGGAGCTGTTTTTT
CASSLSRGELFF
>-|TRBV2|TRBJ1-5|TRBD1
TGTGCCAGCACCCGCGAGGTAGGGGGCATTCAGCCCCAGCATTTT
CASTREVGGIQPQHF
>-|TRBV5-1|TRBJ2-3|TRBD1
TGCGCCAGCAGTAGGGACAGGTCCGTAGATACGCAGTATTTT
CASSRDRSVDTQYF
>-|TRBV19|TRBJ2-7|-
TGTGCCAGTAGTATTGCCCACGGGAGCTCCTACGAGCAGTACTTC
CASSIAHGSSYEQYF
>few|TRBV28|TRBJ2-1|-
TGTGCCAGCAGTTTGGCAAATGAGCAGTTCTTC
CASSLANEQFF
>-|TRBV5-1|TRBJ2-7|TRBD1
TGCGCCAGCAGCCGGACAGGTACCCACGAGCAGTACTTC
CASSRTGTHEQYF
>-|TRBV28|TRBJ2-7|TRBD1
TGTGCCAGCAGTCCGACCCCCGGGACAGGGAGTTACGAGCAGTACTTC
CASSPTPGTGSYEQYF
>-|TRBV28|TRBJ2-7|-
TGTGCCAGCAGTTTGCGGAACTCCTACGAGCAGTACTTC
CASSLRNSYEQYF
>-|TRBV6-1|TRBJ1-1|TRBD1
TGTGCCAGCAGTTATGGGACAGGGGGCACTGAAGCTTTCTTT
CASSYGTGGTEAFF
>-|TRBV9|TRBJ1-1|-
TGTGCCAGCAGCGTAGGGGGCGAGATAAACACTGAAGCTTTCTTT
CASSVGGEINTEAFF
>-|TRBV21-1|TRBJ1-3|-
TGTGCCAGCAGCAAAGATTGGGGACAGGCTGGAAACACCATATATTTT
CASSKDWGQAGNTIYF